This TCR beta chain was found in a study of molecular identifiers for immune sequencing clone quantification. CDR3 size: 17 residues. With V trimmed by 4 bases and J by 0 bases, 3 bases remained unmatched. The V gene's germline CDR1 is KGHDR and CDR2 SFDVKD. This clonotype appeared many times. In TCRdb, the PCR reads were re-called with MiXCR into one record per CDR3 protein. The sample carries around 480,000 distinct CDR3 sequences, around a fifth recorded once. The material sequenced was naive CD8+ T cells from blood, with Jurkat cell RNA spiked in. Subset reported: FACS-sorted CD8+CD4-CCR7+CD45RA+ naive T cells. This receptor was identified in a human donor in good health. Some libraries in this study had Jurkat cell RNA spiked in. The J gene is TRBJ2-2, the V gene TRBV24-1; 11 nucleotides align to TRBD1. The DNA for the CDR3 is TGTGCCACCAGTGAAGGACAGGGGGCGCCGAACACCGGGGAGCTGTTTTTT. Translating gives CATSEGQGAPNTGELFF.